The rows below give T cell receptor beta chains drawn from one sample of a study of shared clonotypes between healthy human individuals. The method was immunoSEQ multiplex PCR; TCRdb's version includes in-frame clones alone and lacks a portion of them. Of around 1.5 million clones in the sample, 98% are singletons; the top ten hold about 0.42%. Sequencing was done on a sample of naive CD4+ T cells sorted from blood. The receptors come from a man aged 30 to 45 in good health. CDR3s leave out the opening cysteine and the closing phenylalanine or tryptophan.

TRBV6-5,TRBJ2-1,ASMGGNEQF
TRBV27,TRBJ2-1,AWRSREGRQNEQF
TRBV28,TRBJ1-5,ASSSLGLMHQH
TRBV18,TRBJ2-4,ASSLLTGLRNIQY
TRBV9,TRBJ2-7,ASSVSSGGPYEQY
TRBV7-8,TRBJ1-1,ASGPGEAF
TRBV5-6,TRBJ1-5,ASSPGRGGNQPQH
TRBV2,TRBJ2-6,ASSLKQAGANVLT
TRBV6-4,TRBJ2-5,ASRGSKREFRETQY
TRBV6-1,TRBJ1-2,ASSFETQNGYT
TRBV5-1,TRBJ2-6,ASSKGHLNSGANVLT
TRBV5-5,TRBJ1-1,ASSKSRGESTEAF
TRBV27,TRBJ2-3,ASSFSGRAGTDTQY
TRBV18,TRBJ2-3,ASSPAAGNTDTQY
TRBV7-9,TRBJ2-3,ASSLYSGLSTDTQY
TRBV19,TRBJ1-5,ASSTTGGASNQPQH
TRBV15,TRBJ2-7,ATSRVRTGLYEQY
TRBV28,TRBJ2-1,ASSVPGLSHNEQF
TRBV5-1,TRBJ1-5,ASSPRVGGQPQH